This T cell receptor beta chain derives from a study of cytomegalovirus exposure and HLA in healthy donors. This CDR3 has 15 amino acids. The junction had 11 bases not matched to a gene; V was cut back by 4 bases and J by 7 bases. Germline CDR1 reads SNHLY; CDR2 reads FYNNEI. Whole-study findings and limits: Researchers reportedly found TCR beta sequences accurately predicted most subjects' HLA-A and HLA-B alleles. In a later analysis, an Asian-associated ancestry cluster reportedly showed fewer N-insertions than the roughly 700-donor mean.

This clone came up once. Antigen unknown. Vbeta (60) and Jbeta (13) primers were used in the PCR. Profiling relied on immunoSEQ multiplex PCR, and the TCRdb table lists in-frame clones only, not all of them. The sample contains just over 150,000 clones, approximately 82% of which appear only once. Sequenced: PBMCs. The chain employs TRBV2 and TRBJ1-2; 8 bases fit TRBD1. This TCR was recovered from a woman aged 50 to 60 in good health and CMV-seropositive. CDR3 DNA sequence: TGTGCCAGCAGTGTAGTTGGACAGGGAGTAGTTGGCTACACCTTC. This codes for CASSVVGQGVVGYTF.